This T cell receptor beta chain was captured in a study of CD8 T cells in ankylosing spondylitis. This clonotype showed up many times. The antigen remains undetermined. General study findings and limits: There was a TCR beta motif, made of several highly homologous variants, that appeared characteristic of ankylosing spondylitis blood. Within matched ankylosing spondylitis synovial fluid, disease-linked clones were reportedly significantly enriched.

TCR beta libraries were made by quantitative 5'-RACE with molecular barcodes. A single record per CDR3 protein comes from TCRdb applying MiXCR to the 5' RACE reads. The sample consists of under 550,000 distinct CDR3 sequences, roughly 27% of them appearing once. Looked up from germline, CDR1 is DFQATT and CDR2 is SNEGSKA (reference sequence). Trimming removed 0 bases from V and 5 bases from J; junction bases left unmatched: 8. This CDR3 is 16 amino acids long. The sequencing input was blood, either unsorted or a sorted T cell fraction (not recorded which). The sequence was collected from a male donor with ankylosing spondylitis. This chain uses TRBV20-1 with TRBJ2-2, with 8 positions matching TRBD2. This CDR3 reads CSARDILAETTGELFF. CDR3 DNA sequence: TGCAGTGCTAGAGATATACTAGCGGAGACGACCGGGGAGCTGTTTTTT.